The clone carrying this T cell receptor (beta chain) was found a few times. What it recognizes is unknown. TCRdb ran MiXCR on the PCR reads and lists one entry per CDR3 protein. The sample yields just under 20,000 distinct CDR3 sequences, around three fifths seen once. The sample comes from a study of vaccination and CD4 T cells after COVID-19. Study overall: Between diagnosis and the drawing of post-COVID samples lay a median around 110 days (range 35 to 161).

Findings of the study overall: Spike mono-reactivity was the property of 304 of 307 vaccine-specific clones in convalescent patients. SARS-CoV-2-reactive clonotype medians increased from about 20 to 38, not significantly.

Germline-derived CDR1 and CDR2 are WSHSY and SAAADI. The junction had 2 bases not matched to a gene; V was cut back by 4 bases and J by 0 bases. This CDR3 has 15 amino acids. The sample was CD4+ T cells from blood, taken after SARS-CoV-2 vaccination. This clonotype was obtained from a human donor who had recovered from COVID-19. The chain carries TRBV10-2 and TRBJ2-1; 8 bases agree with TRBD2. The CDR3, as DNA: TGCGCCAGCAGTGGTACTAGCGGCTCCTACAATGAGCAGTTCTTC. Translating it yields CASSGTSGSYNEQFF.